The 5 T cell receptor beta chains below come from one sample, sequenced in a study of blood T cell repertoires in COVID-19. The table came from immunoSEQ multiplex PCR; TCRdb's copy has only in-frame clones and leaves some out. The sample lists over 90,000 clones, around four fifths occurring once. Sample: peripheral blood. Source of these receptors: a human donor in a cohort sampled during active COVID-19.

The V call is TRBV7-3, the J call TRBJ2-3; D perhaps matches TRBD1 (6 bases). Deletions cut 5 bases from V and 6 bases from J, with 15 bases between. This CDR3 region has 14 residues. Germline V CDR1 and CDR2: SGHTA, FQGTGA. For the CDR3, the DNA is TGTGCCAGCAGCCCCGGTGACAGGTCGGATACGCAGTATTTT. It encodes CASSPGDRSDTQYF.

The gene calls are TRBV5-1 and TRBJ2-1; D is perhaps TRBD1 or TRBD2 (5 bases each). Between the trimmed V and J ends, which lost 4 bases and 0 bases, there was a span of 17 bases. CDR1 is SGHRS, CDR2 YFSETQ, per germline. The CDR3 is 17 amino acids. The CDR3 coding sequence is TGCGCCAGCAGCGTGGGACCCAGGGCTAGCTCCTACAATGAGCAGTTCTTC. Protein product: CASSVGPRASSYNEQFF.

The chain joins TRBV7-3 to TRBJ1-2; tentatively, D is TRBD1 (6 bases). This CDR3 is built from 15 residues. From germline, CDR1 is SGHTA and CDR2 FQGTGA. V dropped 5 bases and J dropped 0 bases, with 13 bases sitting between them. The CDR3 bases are TGTGCCAGCAGCGCTCACAGGGAAGCTAACTATGGCTACACCTTC. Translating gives CASSAHREANYGYTF.

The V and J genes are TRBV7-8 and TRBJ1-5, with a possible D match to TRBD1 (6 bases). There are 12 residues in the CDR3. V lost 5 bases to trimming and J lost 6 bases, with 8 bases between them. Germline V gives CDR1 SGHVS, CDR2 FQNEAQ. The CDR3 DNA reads TGTGCCAGCAGCCCCAGGGGTCAGCCCCAGCATTTT. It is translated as CASSPRGQPQHF. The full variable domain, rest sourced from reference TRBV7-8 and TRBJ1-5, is GAGVSQSPRYKVAKRGQDVALRCDPISGHVSLFWYQQALGQGPEFLTYFQNEAQLDKSGLPSDRFFAERPEGSVSTLKIQRTQQEDSAVYLCASSPRGQPQHFGDGTRLSIL.

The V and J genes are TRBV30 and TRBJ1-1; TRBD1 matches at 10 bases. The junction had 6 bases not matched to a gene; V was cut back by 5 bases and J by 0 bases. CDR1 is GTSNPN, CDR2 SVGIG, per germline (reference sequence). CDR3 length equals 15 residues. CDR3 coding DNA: TGTGCCTGGGCGGGACAGGGGCGCATGAACACTGAAGCTTTCTTT. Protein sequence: CAWAGQGRMNTEAFF.